This T cell receptor beta chain was retrieved from a study of ipilimumab plus nivolumab after autologous stem cell transplantation (dated by TCRdb to 2020 to 2023). Study-level background: A median of roughly 5 ipilimumab doses and under ten nivolumab doses was received by trial patients. The intent-to-treat population of the trial consisted of 30 to 35 patients. Included in the myeloma cohort were high-risk transplant-naive patients as well as patients relapsing within 3 years of a first autologous transplant. Patients in the trial were undergoing autologous transplant and had high-risk diffuse large B cell lymphoma, mature T cell lymphoma, or multiple myeloma. What the research found in general, with its limitations: Combined checkpoint inhibition appeared tolerable as post-transplant consolidation, according to the authors' conclusion. The authors stated that profiles of the T cell receptor repertoire, regulatory T cell phenotype and gut microbiota provided a biologic rationale for studying this approach further.

Library preparation employed the immunoSEQ multiplex PCR assay. Not all clones reach the TCRdb copy of this immuneACCESS table, which keeps in-frame sequences only. Checked studies attribute under half of the gap to unresolved V genes and leave the rest unexplained. A total of roughly 12,000 clones appear in this sample, approximately 70% of them only once. The ten largest clones capture 11% of the sample. This clone was found a few times. It has no known antigen specificity. No base quality values were provided; no much bigger clone lies one nucleotide off. Checkpoint therapy began 14 to 28 days after autologous transplant, with ipilimumab given at 1 mg/kg intravenously on day 1 of selected weeks. Patients received nivolumab at 3 mg/kg intravenously on day 1 of weeks 1, 4, 7, 10, and every two weeks through week 26. This Phase Ib clinical trial tested ipilimumab plus nivolumab, a combined checkpoint inhibition, as consolidation after autologous stem cell transplantation.

CDR1 and CDR2 are read off the germline V gene as SGDLS and YYNGEE. At the junction V is shortened by 2 bases and J by 5 bases; bases outside the gene matches: 7. The CDR3 contains 15 residues, cysteine and phenylalanine counted. The only DNA kept is the CDR3, 45 bases in frame from the first base. The TCR comes from a male donor with multiple myeloma. The chain is assembled from TRBV9 and TRBJ2-5, with 9 bases in between that match TRBD1. This specimen was PBMCs, taken in a trial of ipilimumab plus nivolumab as post-transplant consolidation. The DNA sequence is given as TGTGCCAGCAGCGTCGGGACAGGGCGGGCGGAGACCCAGTACTTC. It is translated as CASSVGTGRAETQYF.